What follows describes a single T cell receptor (beta chain). The source of the sample is a study of shared clonotypes between healthy human individuals. The study drew its donors from healthy HIV-negative adults without recent acute infections or vaccinations. The V segment lost 3 bases and the J segment 3 bases; nucleotides outside the gene matches: 6. The CDR3 contains 16 residues. Germline assignment: CDR1 KGHSH and CDR2 LQKENI. Profiled with immunoSEQ multiplex PCR; TCRdb holds only in-frame clones, not every one. The sample lists about a million clones, approximately 80% occurring once. The source of this sequence is a man between 18 and 29 years old in good health. Some clones in this sample may be carry-over from other donors' samples. The chain is built from TRBV18 and TRBJ1-5; 9 nucleotides line up with TRBD1. Specimen: memory CD4+ T cells from PBMCs. Subset given: CD45RA-negative fraction. CDR3 protein: CASSPRDRVNNQPQHF. For the CDR3, the DNA is TGTGCCAGCTCACCGCGGGACAGGGTTAACAATCAGCCCCAGCATTTT.